The rows below give T cell receptor beta chains drawn from one sample of a study of CD8+ T cells in alopecia areata. Generated by immunoSEQ multiplex PCR, the TCRdb table keeps only in-frame clones and is missing some. The sample includes about 160,000 clones, roughly two thirds of them seen just once. The material was CD4+ T cells sorted from blood, obtained at week 4, from a patient treated with tofacitinib. The receptors originated from a human donor with alopecia areata. Each CDR3 is given with its conserved first and last residue. Fields, in order: V gene, clone size, J gene, D gene, CDR3 protein, CDR3 DNA. D genes are given only for firm matches. Clone size is shown for a subset of rows, as once, few, many or a class of expanded clone.

v_call: TRBV7-2; clone_size: few; j_call: TRBJ2-2; d_call: NA; cdr3_aa: CASSRFRVLTGELFF; cdr3_nt: TGTGCCAGCAGCCGCTTCAGAGTTCTCACCGGGGAGCTGTTTTTT
v_call: TRBV2; clone_size: NA; j_call: TRBJ2-3; d_call: NA; cdr3_aa: CASSTGTASTDTQYF; cdr3_nt: TGTGCCAGCAGTACCGGGACGGCTAGCACAGATACGCAGTATTTT
v_call: TRBV6-5; clone_size: once; j_call: TRBJ1-6; d_call: NA; cdr3_aa: CASSYSGGASPLHF; cdr3_nt: TGTGCCAGCAGTTACTCGGGGGGGGCTTCACCCCTCCACTTT
v_call: TRBV4-1; clone_size: few; j_call: TRBJ2-5; d_call: NA; cdr3_aa: CASNPGPDGRETQYF; cdr3_nt: TGCGCCAGCAACCCAGGACCGGACGGACGAGAGACCCAGTACTTC
v_call: TRBV29-1; clone_size: NA; j_call: TRBJ2-1; d_call: NA; cdr3_aa: CSVGRGYEKLSSYNEQFF; cdr3_nt: TGCAGCGTTGGGAGAGGGTACGAAAAGCTTAGCTCCTACAATGAGCAGTTCTTC
v_call: TRBV25-1; clone_size: NA; j_call: TRBJ1-1; d_call: NA; cdr3_aa: CASRLAGDQRTEAFF; cdr3_nt: TGTGCCAGCAGGCTGGCGGGGGACCAAAGGACTGAAGCTTTCTTT
v_call: TRBV5-1; clone_size: NA; j_call: TRBJ1-2; d_call: NA; cdr3_aa: CASSPNLSDGYTF; cdr3_nt: TGCGCCAGCAGCCCCAACTTGTCGGATGGCTACACCTTC
v_call: TRBV7-2; clone_size: NA; j_call: TRBJ2-5; d_call: TRBD2; cdr3_aa: CASSFGLAGGQETQYF; cdr3_nt: TGTGCCAGCAGCTTCGGACTAGCGGGGGGACAAGAGACCCAGTACTTC
v_call: TRBV7-9; clone_size: NA; j_call: TRBJ1-1; d_call: NA; cdr3_aa: CASSLNTEAFF; cdr3_nt: TGTGCCAGCAGCTTGAACACTGAAGCTTTCTTT
v_call: TRBV29-1; clone_size: NA; j_call: TRBJ1-2; d_call: NA; cdr3_aa: CSVEDWKESGYTF; cdr3_nt: TGCAGCGTTGAAGATTGGAAGGAATCTGGCTACACCTTC
v_call: TRBV30; clone_size: NA; j_call: TRBJ1-6; d_call: NA; cdr3_aa: CAWSVGTRWGRSPLHF; cdr3_nt: TGTGCCTGGAGTGTCGGGACAAGGTGGGGAAGATCACCCCTCCACTTT
v_call: TRBV29-1; clone_size: few; j_call: TRBJ2-5; d_call: NA; cdr3_aa: CSVIRDSSPQETQYF; cdr3_nt: TGCAGCGTTATCCGGGACTCTTCCCCCCAAGAGACCCAGTACTTC
v_call: TRBV5-1; clone_size: NA; j_call: TRBJ2-3; d_call: NA; cdr3_aa: CASSLWRTRGTDTQYF; cdr3_nt: TGCGCCAGCAGCTTGTGGAGGACACGGGGCACAGATACGCAGTATTTT
v_call: TRBV7-2; clone_size: once; j_call: TRBJ1-5; d_call: NA; cdr3_aa: CASSLTDRNQPQHF; cdr3_nt: TGTGCCAGCAGCCTGACAGACCGCAATCAGCCCCAGCATTTT
v_call: TRBV10-3; clone_size: once; j_call: TRBJ1-1; d_call: NA; cdr3_aa: CAISHPGFTEAFF; cdr3_nt: TGTGCCATCAGTCACCCAGGGTTCACTGAAGCTTTCTTT
v_call: TRBV18; clone_size: NA; j_call: TRBJ2-3; d_call: NA; cdr3_aa: CASSPAPTDTQYF; cdr3_nt: TGTGCCAGCTCACCGGCACCCACAGATACGCAGTATTTT
v_call: TRBV5-1; clone_size: NA; j_call: TRBJ2-5; d_call: NA; cdr3_aa: CASSPGGPQETQYF; cdr3_nt: TGCGCCAGCAGCCCCGGGGGACCTCAAGAGACCCAGTACTTC
v_call: TRBV27; clone_size: NA; j_call: TRBJ1-6; d_call: NA; cdr3_aa: CASSLSRRADLSPLHF; cdr3_nt: TGTGCCAGCAGTTTATCGAGGAGGGCAGATCTTTCACCCCTCCACTTT
v_call: TRBV30; clone_size: NA; j_call: TRBJ2-2; d_call: NA; cdr3_aa: CAWSVQGTGELFF; cdr3_nt: TGTGCCTGGAGCGTCCAGGGGACCGGGGAGCTGTTTTTT
v_call: TRBV7-2; clone_size: NA; j_call: TRBJ2-3; d_call: NA; cdr3_aa: CASSPGTDTQYF; cdr3_nt: TGTGCCAGCAGCCCAGGGACAGATACGCAGTATTTT
v_call: TRBV30; clone_size: NA; j_call: TRBJ1-6; d_call: NA; cdr3_aa: CAWSTGEASPLHF; cdr3_nt: TGTGCCTGGAGCACGGGGGAGGCTTCACCCCTCCACTTT
v_call: TRBV5-1; clone_size: NA; j_call: TRBJ2-7; d_call: TRBD1; cdr3_aa: CASSPDRESCEQYF; cdr3_nt: TGCGCCAGCAGCCCCGACAGGGAATCCTGCGAGCAGTACTTC
v_call: TRBV4-1; clone_size: NA; j_call: TRBJ2-5; d_call: NA; cdr3_aa: CASSQGGLETQYF; cdr3_nt: TGCGCCAGCAGCCAAGGGGGGCTAGAGACCCAGTACTTC
v_call: TRBV23-1; clone_size: NA; j_call: TRBJ2-5; d_call: TRBD1; cdr3_aa: CASSPTGQGDETQYF; cdr3_nt: TGCGCCAGCAGTCCAACGGGACAGGGTGATGAGACCCAGTACTTC
v_call: TRBV15; clone_size: NA; j_call: TRBJ2-2; d_call: NA; cdr3_aa: CATSRDVRAGELFF; cdr3_nt: TGTGCCACCAGCAGAGATGTCAGGGCCGGGGAGCTGTTTTTT
v_call: TRBV10-2; clone_size: once; j_call: TRBJ1-2; d_call: NA; cdr3_aa: CASSGGPNYGYTF; cdr3_nt: TGCGCCAGCAGTGGGGGTCCTAACTATGGCTACACCTTC
v_call: TRBV29-1; clone_size: NA; j_call: TRBJ2-4; d_call: NA; cdr3_aa: CSGFESPKNIQYF; cdr3_nt: TGCAGCGGATTTGAGTCTCCGAAAAACATTCAGTACTTC
v_call: TRBV6-5; clone_size: NA; j_call: TRBJ1-5; d_call: NA; cdr3_aa: CASSYRITDQPQHF; cdr3_nt: TGTGCCAGCAGTTACCGTATTACCGATCAGCCCCAGCATTTT
v_call: TRBV19; clone_size: NA; j_call: TRBJ2-7; d_call: NA; cdr3_aa: CASSTGRGYEQYF; cdr3_nt: TGTGCCAGTAGCACAGGGCGCGGCTACGAGCAGTACTTC
v_call: TRBV5-6; clone_size: NA; j_call: TRBJ2-2; d_call: TRBD1; cdr3_aa: CASLGMTGASGELFF; cdr3_nt: TGTGCCAGCCTGGGGATGACAGGGGCCAGCGGGGAGCTGTTTTTT
v_call: TRBV5-1; clone_size: NA; j_call: TRBJ2-7; d_call: NA; cdr3_aa: CASRLDNYEQYF; cdr3_nt: TGCGCCAGCAGACTAGACAACTACGAGCAGTACTTC
v_call: TRBV27; clone_size: NA; j_call: TRBJ1-5; d_call: NA; cdr3_aa: CASSLRENQPQHF; cdr3_nt: TGTGCCAGCAGTTTAAGGGAAAATCAGCCCCAGCATTTT
v_call: TRBV5-6; clone_size: NA; j_call: TRBJ2-4; d_call: NA; cdr3_aa: CASSLRPLAKNIQYF; cdr3_nt: TGTGCCAGCAGCCTTCGACCCTTAGCCAAAAACATTCAGTACTTC
v_call: TRBV9; clone_size: once; j_call: TRBJ2-1; d_call: NA; cdr3_aa: CASSVGQNEQFF; cdr3_nt: TGTGCCAGCAGCGTAGGACAGAATGAGCAGTTCTTC
v_call: TRBV4-3; clone_size: few; j_call: TRBJ2-3; d_call: NA; cdr3_aa: CASSQGDTQYF; cdr3_nt: TGCGCCAGCAGCCAAGGGGATACGCAGTATTTT
v_call: TRBV10-3; clone_size: NA; j_call: TRBJ2-7; d_call: NA; cdr3_aa: CAIRSLGSSYEQYF; cdr3_nt: TGTGCCATCCGATCTCTGGGAAGCTCCTACGAGCAGTACTTC
v_call: TRBV29-1; clone_size: NA; j_call: TRBJ2-6; d_call: TRBD1; cdr3_aa: CSVAGGAGANVLTF; cdr3_nt: TGCAGCGTAGCAGGGGGAGCTGGGGCCAACGTCCTGACTTTC
v_call: TRBV15; clone_size: once; j_call: TRBJ2-7; d_call: NA; cdr3_aa: CATSGAGAYEQYF; cdr3_nt: TGTGCCACCAGCGGGGCAGGGGCCTACGAGCAGTACTTC
v_call: TRBV6-5; clone_size: NA; j_call: TRBJ1-1; d_call: NA; cdr3_aa: CASSYSNVNTEAFF; cdr3_nt: TGTGCCAGCAGTTACTCGAACGTGAACACTGAAGCTTTCTTT
v_call: TRBV23-1; clone_size: NA; j_call: TRBJ2-3; d_call: TRBD2; cdr3_aa: CASRRTGTRDTQYF; cdr3_nt: TGCGCCAGCAGACGAACCGGGACTAGAGATACGCAGTATTTT
v_call: TRBV5-1; clone_size: NA; j_call: TRBJ1-4; d_call: NA; cdr3_aa: CASSLYGRDGNEKLFF; cdr3_nt: TGCGCCAGCAGCTTGTACGGCCGGGACGGTAATGAAAAACTGTTTTTT